These T cell receptor beta chains were read from a single sample in a study of shared clonotypes between healthy human individuals. Only in-frame clones appear in the TCRdb table, and some are missing; sequencing was by immunoSEQ multiplex PCR. The sample records 2 million or so clones, roughly 95% being singletons. Input material: naive CD4+ T cells sorted from blood. Receptor source: a man aged 18 to 29 in good health. Each CDR3 is given without its conserved first and last residue. D genes are given only for firm matches. The size of a clone is reported for some rows only, either as once, few or many, or as a class for expanded clones.

d_call clone_size j_call v_call cdr3_length cdr3_aa
- - TRBJ2-7 TRBV10-3 13 AISEGVAGPYEQY
TRBD2 once TRBJ2-2 TRBV4-1 16 ASSQPKGLAVNTGELF
TRBD2 - TRBJ2-1 TRBV6-5 13 ASRGTSGRAGEQF
- - TRBJ2-7 TRBV6-1 11 ASRRTPAYEQY
- - TRBJ2-3 TRBV7-2 12 ASTLRAGRDTQY
TRBD1 - TRBJ2-2 TRBV9 17 ASSVVPVTGGLGTGELF
- - TRBJ1-2 TRBV5-1 9 ASDGGGGYT
- - TRBJ1-4 TRBV9 12 ASSAGFPGEKLF
- - TRBJ2-2 TRBV30 11 AWSSGGGGELF
- - TRBJ1-1 TRBV13 12 ASSQQGLDTEAF
TRBD1 - TRBJ2-7 TRBV30 11 AWSVDRGYEQY
- - TRBJ2-7 TRBV5-1 14 ASSGKGGGSSYEQY
- - TRBJ1-6 TRBV4-2 14 ASSQVGRAGNSPLH
- - TRBJ2-5 TRBV7-3 11 ASSPQVQETQY
- once TRBJ1-2 TRBV29-1 11 SVAEGSLYGYT
- - TRBJ2-3 TRBV7-2 13 ASSLVAGFTDTQY
- - TRBJ1-1 TRBV9 13 ASSPDLTVRTEAF
- - TRBJ1-5 TRBV28 13 ASSYDRYSNQPQH
- - TRBJ2-3 TRBV28 13 ASSRGGAGTDTQY
- - TRBJ2-3 TRBV18 13 ASSPLGQSEDTQY
- - TRBJ2-2 TRBV2 11 ASSAGNTGELF
- - TRBJ2-7 TRBV10-3 11 AISRDSNYEQY
TRBD1 - TRBJ2-7 TRBV28 13 ASSSTDRGGYEQY
- once TRBJ1-2 TRBV27 11 ASSLNEYQYRN
- - TRBJ2-6 TRBV6-5 14 ASSYNSPSGANVLT
- once TRBJ2-7 TRBV18 14 ASSPPGSANFYEQY
TRBD2 - TRBJ2-1 TRBV19 14 ASSTLSGSSYNEQF
- - TRBJ2-4 TRBV5-4 9 ASSLKNIQY
- - TRBJ1-5 TRBV19 12 ASSIHRAGQPQH
TRBD1 - TRBJ1-1 TRBV5-1 12 ASSLGQTHTEAF
TRBD1 - TRBJ2-6 TRBV29-1 14 SVVGQGAAGANVLT